This TCR beta chain came from a study of T cell responses to AZD1222 COVID-19 vaccine. Broader study findings: No day 14 peak samples; only post-peak repertoires were characterized. At 160-218 and 743-854, vaccine-associated CD4 TCRs were dominant, and they spanned spike. Reportedly, nearly half of unique spike TCRs recognized epitopes outside B.1.351/B.1.1.7 mutations. A mostly white British donor set with more females was recruited, and clonal diversity was possibly underestimated.

The data were produced by immunoSEQ multiplex PCR, yet TCRdb's version contains in-frame clones alone and is incomplete. The profile shows some 130,000 clones, roughly 89% of them singletons. Of note for this clone: The antigen is undetermined.

Here the sequenced sample was peripheral blood, taken on day 0 of AZD1222 vaccination. This receptor was identified in an adult in good health.

As DNA, the CDR3 is TGTGCCAGCCATTCCGGGACTCAGGATGGCTACACCTTC. Residues: CASHSGTQDGYTF. The rearrangement joins TRBV7-2 to TRBJ1-2; possibly TRBD1 for D (5 bases). Trimming removed 8 bases from V and 6 bases from J, with 16 bases in between. Germline V gives CDR1 SGHTA, CDR2 FQGNSA. CDR3 size: 13 residues.